Listed here are 10 T cell receptor beta chains from one sample, sequenced in a study of cytomegalovirus exposure and HLA in healthy donors. Amplification used 60 Vbeta primers and 13 Jbeta primers. Profiled with immunoSEQ multiplex PCR; TCRdb holds only in-frame clones, not every one. The table has approximately 120,000 clones, roughly 74% seen once; the top ten hold around 4.2%. Sequencing was carried out using PBMCs. The source is a woman aged 45-60 years in good health and CMV-seropositive.

The chain joins TRBV29-1 to TRBJ2-3; 10 bases map to TRBD2. The germline V gene encodes CDR1 SQVTM and CDR2 ANQGSEA. This CDR3 has 14 residues. V lost 4 bases, J lost 5 bases, and 6 bases stayed unmatched. The CDR3 spells CSVAAGLALDTQYF. The CDR3 DNA follows: TGCAGCGTTGCGGCGGGACTAGCGTTAGATACGCAGTATTTT.

DNA of the CDR3: TGCGCCAGCCGGCAAGGTACAGGGGCCTACGAGCAGTACTTC. This gives the protein CASRQGTGAYEQYF. The genes are TRBV5-1 and TRBJ2-7; 7 bases line up with TRBD1. The CDR3 is made up of 14 amino acids. Germline CDR1 SGHRS, CDR2 YFSETQ. After removal of 7 bases from V and 2 bases from J, the junction contained 9 bases not matched to a gene.

The chain employs TRBV6-5 and TRBJ1-5, with D possibly being TRBD1 (6 bases). Trimming shortened V by 5 bases and J by 4 bases, and 12 bases separated the two germline ends. Germline assignment: CDR1 MNHEY and CDR2 SVGAGI. CDR3 length equals 14 residues. DNA for the CDR3: TGTGCCAGCAGTGAAAACAGGGCGAATCAGCCCCAGCATTTT. Translating gives CASSENRANQPQHF.

The V call is TRBV11-2, the J call TRBJ1-2; D not certain. The CDR3 covers 15 residues. V dropped 0 bases and J dropped 0 bases, with 8 bases sitting between them. Germline CDR1 reads SGHAT; CDR2 reads FQNNGV. CDR3 bases: TGTGCCAGCAGCTTAGATCGAGCTCCTAACTATGGCTACACCTTC. Protein product: CASSLDRAPNYGYTF.

The CDR3 DNA reads as TGTGCCGGGGGCAGGGGGATCCTCTACGAGCAGTACTTC. This sequence encodes CAGGRGILYEQYF. The chain carries TRBV6-1 and TRBJ2-7, with 7 bases aligning to TRBD1. The CDR3 length is 13 residues. Germline CDR1 reads MNHNS; CDR2 reads SASEGT. After removal of 11 bases from V and 3 bases from J, the junction contained 10 bases not matched to a gene.

V gene TRBV28 combines with J gene TRBJ2-3; possibly TRBD2 for D (5 bases). The CDR3 is 16 amino acids. Germline V gene sequence: CDR1 MDHEN, CDR2 SYDVKM. The V end lost 1 base, the J end lost 0 bases, and 11 bases lay between the germline ends. CDR3 residues: CASSLYLAFSTDTQYF. CDR3 DNA: TGTGCCAGCAGTTTATACTTAGCGTTTAGCACAGATACGCAGTATTTT.

The chain is built from TRBV28 and TRBJ1-2; TRBD1 might be the D (5 bases). The CDR3 spans 12 residues. Trimming removed 2 bases at V and 5 bases at J, with 6 bases between. Germline V gene sequence: CDR1 MDHEN, CDR2 SYDVKM. The CDR3 reads CASSLKGYGYTF. CDR3 sequence (DNA): TGTGCCAGCAGTTTAAAGGGGTATGGCTACACCTTC.

This clone was recorded once. The chain has TRBV5-1 and TRBJ1-5; D possibly corresponds to TRBD1 (6 bases). This CDR3 contains 14 residues. The V gene's germline CDR1 is SGHRS and CDR2 YFSETQ. V was shortened by 4 bases and J by 3 bases, with 11 bases between the two germline ends. The CDR3 here is CASSPTGSNQPQHF. In DNA form, the CDR3 reads TGCGCCAGCAGCCCTACAGGGTCCAATCAGCCCCAGCATTTT.

This sequence joins TRBV4-1 and TRBJ1-2; 7 bases match TRBD1. The V segment lost 2 bases and the J segment 5 bases; nucleotides outside the gene matches: 5. The CDR3 covers 14 residues. CDR1 is MGHRA, CDR2 YSYEKL, per germline. The CDR3 nucleotides are TGCGCCAGCAGCCAATCCCAGGGGGATTATGGCTACACCTTC. Translated, it gives CASSQSQGDYGYTF.

The CDR3 DNA reads TGTGCCAGCAGTCGCCACTCGAGCTCCTACGAGCAGTACTTC. It encodes CASSRHSSSYEQYF. This chain connects TRBV28 to TRBJ2-7; D ambiguous. There are 14 residues in the CDR3. The germline V gene encodes CDR1 MDHEN and CDR2 SYDVKM. V was trimmed by 5 bases and J by 0 bases, leaving 11 bases between them.